A selection of T cell receptor beta chains follows, all from one sample in a study of tumor-infiltrating lymphocytes in primary liver carcinoma. TCRdb used MiXCR to reprocess the multiplex PCR reads, holding one entry per CDR3 protein. The data contain fewer than 250,000 distinct CDR3 sequences, approximately 86% of them singletons. Sequencing input: tumor tissue from primary liver carcinoma. Receptors were obtained from a middle-aged man with primary liver carcinoma and hepatitis B virus infection. Both conserved end residues are part of each CDR3. The D gene is left open where the match is weak. Part of the rows lack a size; the others show once, few, many or a class for expanded clones.

d_gene	j_gene	v_gene	len	abundance	CDR3nt	CDR3aa
TRBD2	TRBJ2-7	TRBV4-3	13	many	TGCGCCAGCAGCCAAGAGCCGGGGGGCGAGCAGTACTTC	CASSQEPGGEQYF
TRBD1	TRBJ2-5	TRBV6-1	14	NA	TGTGTCAACAGTTGGGACAGGGGAAAGGAGACCCAGTACTTC	CVNSWDRGKETQYF
NA	TRBJ2-7	TRBV29-1	12	NA	TGCAGCGTTGAATTCCGGGGCGGTGAGCAGTACTTC	CSVEFRGGEQYF
NA	TRBJ2-1	TRBV11-1	14	NA	TGTGCCAGCAGTTTGGGAGGGGGAGCCAATGGGCAGTTCTTT	CASSLGGGANGQFF
NA	TRBJ2-5	TRBV6-6	11	NA	TGTGCCAGCAGTTACATAGAGAACCAGTACTTC	CASSYIENQYF
TRBD1	TRBJ2-1	TRBV29-1	12	NA	TGCAGTGTGCTGACAGGGGCCCACGAGCAGTTCTTC	CSVLTGAHEQFF
TRBD2	TRBJ2-4	TRBV11-1	17	NA	TGTGTCAGCAGCTTTCCGGGACTAGCGGGGCCAAAAAACATTCAGTACTTC	CVSSFPGLAGPKNIQYF
NA	TRBJ2-1	TRBV4-3	17	NA	TGCGCCAGCCGCCAAGATTTGGACCAGGGACCTATCAATGATCAGTTCTTC	CASRQDLDQGPINDQFF
NA	TRBJ2-3	TRBV6-1	12	NA	TGTGTCAGCAAACCCAGCACAGCTACGCAGTATTTT	CVSKPSTATQYF
NA	TRBJ1-5	TRBV12-3/TRBV12-4	13	NA	TGTGCCACCGCACGGGAGGGAAATCAGCGCCAGCATTTT	CATAREGNQRQHF
TRBD1	TRBJ1-5	TRBV7-9	15	NA	TGTGCCAGGAGCTTCGCCGGGACAGCTAATCAGCCCCAGCATTTT	CARSFAGTANQPQHF
NA	TRBJ2-2	TRBV5-1	11	NA	TGCGCTAGCAAGAAGTACGAGGACCTGTTTTTT	CASKKYEDLFF
NA	TRBJ1-2	TRBV10-3	13	NA	TGTGCCATCACAGTCGACAGAGACTATGGCTACAGCTTC	CAITVDRDYGYSF
NA	TRBJ2-7	TRBV6-2/TRBV6-3	14	NA	TGTGCCAGCAACCTCCGGGATAGGGCCCACGAGCAGTGCTTC	CASNLRDRAHEQCF
TRBD2	TRBJ2-2	TRBV2	15	NA	TGTGCCACCTCGACTAGCGGGAACCGTACCGGGGAGCTGTTTTTT	CATSTSGNRTGELFF
TRBD1	TRBJ1-2	TRBV6-1	19	many	TGTGCCAGCACCTTATACTTTACTGGACAGGGGCAGACTAACTATGGCTACACCTTC	CASTLYFTGQGQTNYGYTF
NA	TRBJ2-7	TRBV13	13	once	TGTGCCAGCAGCTTAACTAGTCAATACGAGCAGTGTTTC	CASSLTSQYEQCF
NA	TRBJ2-1	TRBV5-1	13	NA	TGTGCCAACAGCTACTTGGGGTACAATGAGCAGTTCTTC	CANSYLGYNEQFF
TRBD1	TRBJ1-5	TRBV12-3/TRBV12-4	16	NA	TGTGCCAGTAGTCCCTCAGGACAGGGGAGGGCTCAGACCCAGCATTTT	CASSPSGQGRAQTQHF
NA	TRBJ1-1	TRBV10-2	13	many	TGCGCCAGCAGTGAGACCCCCTCCATGGTGGATCTCTTT	CASSETPSMVDLF
NA	TRBJ1-5	TRBV19	15	NA	TGTACCAGTAGTATAACAGAAACTTTCAATCAGCCCCAGCATTTT	CTSSITETFNQPQHF
NA	TRBJ2-7	TRBV6-2/TRBV6-3	14	NA	TGTGCCAGCAGTTACGATCAGGAGATCTACGAGCAGTACTTC	CASSYDQEIYEQYF